The 2 T cell receptor beta chains given below trace back to one sample, sequenced in a study of blood T cell repertoires in COVID-19. TCRdb's copy holds only in-frame clones and misses some; the assay was immunoSEQ multiplex PCR. The sample includes around 300,000 clones, approximately 86% of them seen just once. Sequencing used peripheral blood. Receptors originate from an older woman with COVID-19, enrolled during active disease.

CDR3 nucleotide sequence: TGTGCCAGCTCACCTGGACAGGGGAGGGAAAAACTGTTTTTT. It encodes CASSPGQGREKLFF. The rearrangement uses TRBV18 and TRBJ1-4, with 9 bases matching TRBD1. The V and J ends lost 3 bases and 8 bases, in that order; junction bases with no gene match: 4. CDR3 length: 14 amino acids. The germline V gene has CDR1 KGHSH and CDR2 LQKENI.

This sequence joins TRBV6-1 and TRBJ1-5, with D possibly TRBD1 on 6 matching bases. CDR3 size: 17 residues. V was shortened by 4 bases and J by 9 bases, with 25 bases between the two germline ends. Looked up from germline, CDR1 is MNHNS and CDR2 is SASEGT. In DNA form, the CDR3 reads TGTGCCAGCAGTGTTCAGATCGGGACATATCTTCATATGCCCCAGCATTTT. It specifies CASSVQIGTYLHMPQHF.